The 26 T cell receptor beta chains given below trace back to one sample, sequenced in a study of metastatic and nonmetastatic thyroid tumors. Via MiXCR, TCRdb re-called the PCR reads. In the table there are over 5,000 clones, 15% to 20% of which are singletons. Among the patients, none had received any treatment before thyroid surgery. The material sequenced was adjacent normal tissue. The receptors stem from a female donor with papillary thyroid cancer or a benign thyroid nodule (not recorded which). Some clones in this sample may be carry-over from other donors' samples.

V usage is TRBV7-9 and J usage is TRBJ2-5, with 13 nucleotides matching TRBD2. Matching the DNA end better, TRBJ2-1 makes the J call doubtful. This CDR3 contains 15 residues. Germline CDR1 is SEHNR and CDR2 is FQNEAQ (reference sequence). The DNA of the CDR3 is TGTGCCAGCAGCCAACCGGGACTAGCGGGATATGAGCAGTTCTTC. This encodes CASSQPGLAGYEQFF.

This clone qualifies as medium-sized. This chain uses TRBV20-1 with TRBJ1-6; 7 positions agree with TRBD1. The CDR3 is made up of 17 amino acids. From germline, CDR1 is DFQATT and CDR2 SNEGSKA (reference sequence). V gave up 4 bases and J gave up 0 bases; unmatched junction bases: 9. The chain's CDR3 is CSATPRQGSSYNSPLHF. The DNA of the CDR3 is TGCAGTGCTACCCCTAGACAGGGAAGCTCCTATAATTCACCCCTCCACTTT.

This clone is termed medium-sized. V gene TRBV11-2 combines with J gene TRBJ2-7; D gene unclear. The V gene lost 5 bases and the J gene lost 3 bases, with 8 bases spanning the gap. Germline V gene data show CDR1 as SGHAT and CDR2 as FQNNGV. This CDR3 comprises 12 residues. The CDR3 sequence is CASSPRFYEQYF. CDR3 nucleotide sequence: TGTGCCAGCAGCCCCAGATTCTACGAGCAGTACTTC.

This clone was seen repeatedly, ten times or more. This chain joins TRBV9 and TRBJ1-4; D unclear. This CDR3 contains 14 residues. Germline V gene lookup returns CDR1 SGDLS and CDR2 YYNGEE. V was cut by 0 bases and J by 4 bases, with 7 bases left in between. CDR3 sequence reads: CASSVGGVNEKLFF. CDR3 bases: TGTGCCAGCAGCGTAGGGGGAGTTAATGAAAAACTGTTTTTT. Full variable domain (rest looked up from reference TRBV9 and TRBJ1-4): DSGVTQTPKHLITATGQRVTLRCSPRSGDLSVYWYQQSLDQGLQFLIQYYNGEERAKGNILERFSAQQFPDLHSELNLSSLELGDSALYFCASSVGGVNEKLFFGSGTQLSVL.

This clone is judged medium-sized (0.01 to 0.1%). This chain connects TRBV20-1 to TRBJ2-5, with D possibly matching TRBD2 (5 bases). The CDR3 is 15 residues long. Trimming removed 5 bases from V and 5 bases from J, with 21 bases in between. The germline gives CDR1 DFQATT, CDR2 SNEGSKA (reference sequence). In nucleotides, the CDR3 is TGCAGTGCTCCCCTTTTAAGGGAGTTTCGGGAGACCCAGTACTTC. This sequence encodes CSAPLLREFRETQYF.

This clone is termed medium-sized. The rearrangement joins TRBV4-1 to TRBJ1-2; no definite D call. V was clipped by 4 bases and J by 2 bases, with 8 bases between them. The CDR3 covers 13 residues. Per the germline V gene, CDR1 is MGHRA and CDR2 is YSYEKL. The CDR3 DNA is TGCGCCAGCAGCCGGAACAGAAACTATGGCTACACCTTC. Its translation: CASSRNRNYGYTF.

This clone was counted many times. The chain links TRBV20-1 to TRBJ2-5; D uncertain. The germline gives CDR1 DFQATT, CDR2 SNEGSKA (reference sequence). V was trimmed by 5 bases and J by 3 bases, leaving 13 bases between them. CDR3 size: 13 residues. The CDR3 sequence is CSALLQLEETQYF. CDR3 DNA: TGCAGTGCTTTGCTACAGCTAGAAGAGACCCAGTACTTC.

The chain uses TRBV20-1 and TRBJ1-6; D may be TRBD1 (5 bases). Trimming left V 2 bases short and J 5 bases short, with 10 bases between. This CDR3 region has 14 residues. CDR1 is DFQATT and CDR2 is SNEGSKA in the germline V gene (reference sequence). CDR3 in DNA: TGCAGTGCTAGAAAGGGGCGAGATAATTCACCCCTCCACTTT. It is translated as CSARKGRDNSPLHF.

Concerning this clone: This sample includes further DNA sequences coding for the same CDR3. This sequence joins TRBV27 and TRBJ2-7, with 8 bases identical to TRBD1. The CDR3 spans 16 residues. Germline trimming cut 2 bases from V and 7 bases from J; bases unmatched to any gene: 13. In germline, CDR1 is MNHEY, CDR2 SMNVEV (reference sequence). The CDR3 DNA reads TGTGCCAGCAGTTTAAGGCCCGGACAGGGAGTGGGAGAGCAGTACTTC. This gives the protein CASSLRPGQGVGEQYF.

Only a few counts were recorded for this clone. This rearrangement joins TRBV6-1 to TRBJ1-1; D is unresolved. The CDR3 is 15 amino acids. From germline, CDR1 is MNHNS and CDR2 SASEGT. With 1 base removed from V and 1 base from J, the gap between germline ends came to 10 bases. CDR3 nucleotide sequence: TGTGCCAGCAGTGAAGGTGTCCCCCCGAACACTGAAGCTTTCTTT. Residues: CASSEGVPPNTEAFF.

By share, this clone counts as medium-sized. This chain links TRBV3-1 with TRBJ2-1; D gene ambiguous. This CDR3 is 14 amino acids long. CDR1 and CDR2 (germline): LGHDT, YNNKEL (reference sequence). Trimming removed 3 bases from V and 5 bases from J, with 11 bases in between. The chain's CDR3 is CASSQATTHNEQFF. CDR3 nucleotide sequence: TGTGCCAGCAGCCAGGCAACCACTCACAATGAGCAGTTCTTC.

Sample share makes this clone medium-sized. The chain couples TRBV28 to TRBJ1-1, with TRBD1 matching over 9 bases. CDR3 length: 17 amino acids. The V and J ends lost 6 bases and 3 bases, in that order; junction bases with no gene match: 14. Looked up from germline, CDR1 is MDHEN and CDR2 is SYDVKM. CDR3 loop: CASSLGTTGGPHTEAFF. The CDR3 coding sequence is TGTGCCAGCAGCCTTGGGACCACAGGGGGCCCACACACTGAAGCTTTCTTT.

Sample share makes this clone medium-sized. This chain joins TRBV7-6 and TRBJ1-1; D is possibly TRBD1 (6 bases). The V gene lost 5 bases and the J gene lost 7 bases, with 14 bases spanning the gap. Germline CDR1 is SGHVS and CDR2 is FNYEAQ. The CDR3 is 13 amino acids. CDR3 protein: CASSGAEGVEAFF. CDR3 DNA: TGTGCCAGCAGCGGGGCGGAGGGGGTTGAAGCTTTCTTT.

The chain combines TRBV10-3 with TRBJ2-5; weak D call: TRBD2 (7 bases). This CDR3 contains 16 residues. Germline V gene sequence: CDR1 ENHRY, CDR2 SYGVKD. Deletions cut 0 bases from V and 8 bases from J, with 19 bases between. The CDR3 region has the DNA TGTGCCATCAGTGAGTCGCTCTCAGTTGGGGGGGCTACCCAGTACTTC. Its translation: CAISESLSVGGATQYF.

As for this clone: One end of the junction varies from germline; a read error may be responsible. The CDR3 bases are TGCAGTGCTAGGGTAGTAGCGGGAGTTATATATACGCAGTATTTC. This sequence encodes CSARVVAGVIYTQYF. The chain links TRBV20-1 to TRBJ2-3; 9 bases fit TRBD2. This CDR3 region has 15 residues. The germline gives CDR1 DFQATT, CDR2 SNEGSKA (reference sequence).

This sequence joins TRBV28 and TRBJ2-2; 9 nucleotides line up with TRBD1. CDR1 MDHEN and CDR2 SYDVKM come from the germline V gene. The V segment lost 2 bases and the J segment 7 bases; nucleotides outside the gene matches: 14. There are 18 residues in the CDR3. The DNA for the CDR3 is TGTGCCAGCAGTTTACTAGGATCCGGGACAGGGAACTTCGGGGAGCTGTTTTTT. Amino acid sequence: CASSLLGSGTGNFGELFF.

The genes are TRBV6-1 and TRBJ2-2; no clear D gene. Germline lookup yields CDR1 MNHNS and CDR2 SASEGT. V was pared by 5 bases and J by 7 bases, with 17 bases between. This CDR3 comprises 15 residues. CDR3 nucleotide sequence: TGTGCCAGCAGTCCACGGATTCTAGGTTACGGGGAGCTGTTTTTT. It is translated as CASSPRILGYGELFF.

This clone has at least ten counts. The genes are TRBV24-1 and TRBJ2-3; D is ambiguous. This CDR3 is built from 14 residues. Germline values: CDR1 KGHDR, CDR2 SFDVKD. Between the trimmed V and J ends, which lost 4 bases and 0 bases, there was a span of 7 bases. This CDR3 is CATSDPTSTDTQYF. In DNA, the CDR3 is TGTGCCACCAGTGACCCAACAAGCACAGATACGCAGTATTTT.

This clone ranks as large. The genes are TRBV6-5 and TRBJ2-3, with 8 bases identical to TRBD2. The CDR3 is 15 amino acids. From germline, CDR1 is MNHEY and CDR2 SVGAGI. Trimming took 4 bases from V and 4 from J; bases not matched to a gene: 7. The CDR3 loop reads CASSSSAGVADTQYF. The CDR3 nucleotides are TGTGCCAGCAGTTCCTCAGCGGGAGTGGCAGATACGCAGTATTTT.

The chain links TRBV6-1 to TRBJ1-5, with D unclear. The germline V gene encodes CDR1 MNHNS and CDR2 SASEGT. Between the trimmed V and J ends, which lost 6 bases and 0 bases, there was a span of 9 bases. This CDR3 comprises 14 residues. The CDR3 protein is CASSKGISNQPQHF. The CDR3 DNA sequence: TGTGCCAGCAGCAAGGGCATTAGCAATCAGCCCCAGCATTTT.

The gene calls are TRBV6-1 and TRBJ1-2; TRBD1 might be the D (5 bases). Deletions cut 5 bases from V and 6 bases from J, with 16 bases between. The length of the CDR3 is 14 residues. Germline-derived CDR1 and CDR2 are MNHNS and SASEGT. The DNA for the CDR3 is TGTGCCAGCAGTAGCCTGGTCGGGGCTGATGGCTACACCTTC. Protein product: CASSSLVGADGYTF.

This clone is medium-sized within its sample. The V call is TRBV6-1, the J call TRBJ2-1, with 13 bases fitting TRBD2. The CDR3 extends over 14 amino acids. Trimming cost V 10 bases and J 6 bases; bases outside gene matches: 6. Germline-derived CDR1 and CDR2 are MNHNS and SASEGT. CDR3 sequence reads: CATGTSGTSNEQFF. Here the CDR3 DNA reads TGTGCCACCGGGACTAGCGGGACGTCCAATGAGCAGTTCTTC.

This clone appeared many times. The chain recombines TRBV7-9 with TRBJ2-2; D ambiguous. The CDR3 totals 14 residues. Per germline, CDR1 SEHNR and CDR2 FQNEAQ (reference sequence). The V and J ends lost 1 base and 1 base respectively, with 4 bases between them. CDR3 sequence reads: CASSLVVNTGELFF. Here the CDR3 DNA reads TGTGCCAGCAGCTTAGTGGTGAACACCGGGGAGCTGTTTTTT.

This clone has only one observation. The CDR3 here is CASSLGGSVESGELFF. CDR3 bases: TGTGCCAGCAGCTTGGGGGGTAGCGTGGAATCCGGGGAGCTGTTTTTT. The V and J genes are TRBV5-4 and TRBJ2-2; a possible D gene is TRBD2 (5 bases). CDR3 length: 16 residues. The V gene lost 0 bases and the J gene lost 6 bases, with 15 bases spanning the gap. The germline V gene encodes CDR1 SGHNT and CDR2 YYREEE (reference sequence).

This clone is labeled medium-sized (0.01 to 0.1%). The CDR3 region has the DNA TGTGCCAGCAGCCCAAGGACTAGCGGCGACACCGGGGAGCTGTTTTTT. Its translation is CASSPRTSGDTGELFF. The chain couples TRBV7-9 to TRBJ2-2, with 10 bases fitting TRBD2. The CDR3 totals 16 residues. CDR1 is SEHNR, CDR2 FQNEAQ, per germline (reference sequence). Trimming at V came to 5 bases and at J to 3 bases, leaving 6 bases not matched to a gene.

V usage is TRBV6-1 and J usage is TRBJ1-2; D gene unclear. The V gene's germline CDR1 is MNHNS and CDR2 SASEGT. Trimming took off 5 bases at V and 3 bases at J, with 10 bases between the two ends. The CDR3 extends over 13 amino acids. The CDR3 is CASSSPIDYGYTF. The CDR3, as DNA: TGTGCCAGCAGTTCACCAATCGACTATGGCTACACCTTC.